Listed here are 23 T cell receptor beta chains from one sample, sequenced in a study of T cell changes during pregnancy in multiple sclerosis. Profiling relied on immunoSEQ multiplex PCR, and the TCRdb table lists in-frame clones only, not all of them. Here the sample spans some 44,000 clones, about 87% being singletons. Sequencing was performed on CD4+ T cells from peripheral blood mononuclear cells, taken in the second trimester of pregnancy. The receptors derive from a female donor with multiple sclerosis, enrolled in a pregnancy study.

The rearrangement joins TRBV6-1 to TRBJ1-3; D is unclear. Germline loops: CDR1 MNHNS, CDR2 SASEGT. Trimming removed 6 bases from V and 4 bases from J, with 16 bases in between. The CDR3 consists of 15 residues. Here the CDR3 DNA reads TGTGCCAGCAGCGCCCTCCCTATTACGGGAAACACCATATATTTT. Translating gives CASSALPITGNTIYF.

The chain carries TRBV4-2 and TRBJ2-5; 10 bases are shared with TRBD2. Germline lookup yields CDR1 LGHNA and CDR2 YNFKEQ. This CDR3 region has 15 residues. V gave up 3 bases and J gave up 4 bases; unmatched junction bases: 5. The DNA for the CDR3 is TGTGCCAGCAGCCATCGAGCGGGAGGGCCAGAGACCCAGTACTTC. Encoded protein: CASSHRAGGPETQYF.

This clone was picked up a small number of times. The CDR3 region has the DNA TGTGCCAGCCTACCACGGACAGGGACAGGAAAACTGTTTTTT. It yields the protein CASLPRTGTGKLFF. V gene TRBV6-5 combines with J gene TRBJ1-4; TRBD1 matches 8 bases. V trimming: 8 bases; J trimming: 10 bases; junction bases outside the gene matches: 12. CDR1 is MNHEY and CDR2 is SVGAGI in the germline V gene. The CDR3 loop spans 14 amino acids.

This chain joins TRBV2 and TRBJ2-1; 8 nucleotides line up with TRBD2. Germline values: CDR1 SNHLY, CDR2 FYNNEI. V gave up 2 bases and J gave up 4 bases; unmatched junction bases: 10. The CDR3 length is 17 residues. The CDR3 here is CASSERSGRAIYNEQFF. The CDR3 nucleotides are TGTGCCAGCAGTGAACGGAGCGGGAGAGCCATATACAATGAGCAGTTCTTC.

The V and J genes are TRBV19 and TRBJ2-1; 10 nucleotides line up with TRBD1. CDR1 and CDR2 (germline): LNHDA, SQIVND (reference sequence). With 4 bases clipped from V and 7 bases from J, the junction kept 7 bases outside the gene matches. CDR3 length: 15 amino acids. DNA for the CDR3: TGTGCCAGTAGTAAAGACAGGGGGCTTACGAATGAGCAGTTCTTC. It yields the protein CASSKDRGLTNEQFF.

The rearrangement links TRBV6-1 to TRBJ1-2; the D is unclear. The CDR3 is 15 amino acids. V lost 6 bases to trimming and J lost 5 bases, with 19 bases between them. Per the germline V gene, CDR1 is MNHNS and CDR2 is SASEGT. Written as DNA, the CDR3 is TGTGCCAGCAGATACAGAGCTTCCATTGGTTATGGCTACACCTTC. Translating gives CASRYRASIGYGYTF.

The CDR3: CASTLRTVGNTIYF. As DNA, the CDR3 is TGTGCCAGTACTCTACGGACAGTCGGAAACACCATATATTTT. The J gene is TRBJ1-3, the V gene TRBV19, with D maybe TRBD1 (6 bases). Germline CDR1 and CDR2: LNHDA and SQIVND (reference sequence). Trimming removed 7 bases at V and 4 bases at J, with 14 bases between. The CDR3 contains 14 residues.

This chain uses TRBV7-6 with TRBJ2-1, with 9 bases that match TRBD2. This CDR3 comprises 17 residues. The V gene end was trimmed by 1 base and the J gene end by 0 bases; junction bases not matched to a gene: 4. Germline CDR1 SGHVS, CDR2 FNYEAQ. The DNA for the CDR3 is TGTGCCAGCAGCTTAGACCTAGCGGGAAGCTCCTACAATGAGCAGTTCTTC. Translating gives CASSLDLAGSSYNEQFF.

The gene calls are TRBV4-3 and TRBJ1-2; 7 bases are a match to TRBD1. Germline V lookup: CDR1 LGHNA, CDR2 YSLEER. Trimming at V came to 0 bases and at J to 5 bases, leaving 6 bases not matched to a gene. This CDR3 has 15 amino acids. CDR3 residues: CASSQDLRTGYGYTF. The CDR3 DNA reads as TGCGCCAGCAGCCAAGATTTACGGACAGGATATGGCTACACCTTC.

The gene calls are TRBV5-6 and TRBJ1-5; a weak D match, TRBD1 (5 bases). Germline CDR1 is SGHDT and CDR2 is YYEEEE. This CDR3 has 14 residues. With 2 bases removed from V and 5 bases from J, the gap between germline ends came to 11 bases. CDR3 residues: CASSLRGWDQPQHF. The CDR3 bases are TGTGCCAGCAGCTTACGGGGGTGGGATCAGCCCCAGCATTTT. Full variable domain (outside the CDR3, taken from reference TRBV5-6 and TRBJ1-5): DAGVTQSPTHLIKTRGQQVTLRCSPKSGHDTVSWYQQALGQGPQFIFQYYEEEERQRGNFPDRFSGHQFPNYSSELNVNALLLGDSALYLCASSLRGWDQPQHFGDGTRLSIL.

Notes on this clone: One junction end does not reproduce the germline sequence, and a read error may be involved. The V gene is TRBV29-1, the J gene TRBJ2-1, with TRBD2 identical over 9 bases. In germline, CDR1 is SQVTM, CDR2 ANQGSEA. This CDR3 contains 13 residues. Here the CDR3 DNA reads TGCAGCGTCTTTAGCGGGAGAGTTAATGGGCAGTTCTTC. It specifies CSVFSGRVNGQFF.

The rearrangement joins TRBV7-2 to TRBJ2-2; D perhaps matches TRBD1 (8 bases). CDR1 and CDR2 (germline): SGHTA, FQGNSA. Trimming removed 5 bases from V and 6 bases from J, with 16 bases in between. The CDR3 is 15 residues long. CDR3 sequence: CASSTLQGGPGELFF. CDR3 coding DNA: TGTGCCAGCAGCACCCTACAGGGGGGGCCCGGGGAGCTGTTTTTT.

The chain links TRBV7-3 to TRBJ2-2; D is perhaps TRBD2 (7 bases). This CDR3 contains 14 residues. Trimming left V 6 bases short and J 5 bases short, with 13 bases between. CDR1 is SGHTA, CDR2 FQGTGA, per germline. Written as DNA, the CDR3 is TGTGCCAGCAGTGGAGGGGGGGATACCGGGGAGCTGTTTTTT. This translates into CASSGGGDTGELFF.

The chain links TRBV27 to TRBJ1-2, with D maybe TRBD1 (6 bases). The CDR3 spans 14 residues. In germline, CDR1 is MNHEY, CDR2 SMNVEV (reference sequence). Trimming left V 5 bases short and J 7 bases short, with 17 bases between. In nucleotides, the CDR3 is TGTGCCAGCAGTGAGGTCCAGGGGCGCGGTGGCTACACCTTC. Protein product: CASSEVQGRGGYTF.

The chain combines TRBV7-2 with TRBJ1-2, with no clear D. Germline values: CDR1 SGHTA, CDR2 FQGNSA. V dropped 5 bases and J dropped 4 bases, with 11 bases sitting between them. The CDR3 has 13 residues. The CDR3 nucleotides are TGTGCCAGCAGCCCTTCCCAGGTCTATGGCTACACCTTC. Amino acid sequence: CASSPSQVYGYTF.

The rearrangement joins TRBV18 to TRBJ2-5; D remains ambiguous. Trimming stripped 3 bases from V and 5 bases from J, with 13 bases between. The germline CDR1 and CDR2 sequences are KGHSH and LQKENI. The CDR3 is made up of 14 amino acids. CDR3 bases: TGTGCCAGCTCACCTAGGCGGTCTCAGGAGACCCAGTACTTC. Its protein product is CASSPRRSQETQYF.

This chain links TRBV9 with TRBJ2-1; 9 nucleotides line up with TRBD2. The CDR3 is made up of 16 amino acids. V lost 1 base and J lost 5; bases outside the gene matches: 7. Germline V CDR1 and CDR2: SGDLS, YYNGEE. The CDR3 bases are TGTGCCAGCAGCGTACGGGCGGGAGGGCCGAACAATGAGCAGTTCTTC. Its translation is CASSVRAGGPNNEQFF.

The V gene is TRBV29-1, the J gene TRBJ1-2; D unresolved. Germline V gene lookup returns CDR1 SQVTM and CDR2 ANQGSEA. Deletions cut 6 bases from V and 8 bases from J, with 22 bases between. The CDR3 totals 14 residues. The DNA for the CDR3 is TGCAGCGTGGCACCAAAGATGAGGGATCGGGGCTACACCTTC. Residues: CSVAPKMRDRGYTF.

V and J are TRBV6-5 and TRBJ1-5; TRBD1 is a possible D gene (5 bases). This CDR3 has 14 amino acids. V was pared by 7 bases and J by 7 bases, with 17 bases between. Per germline, CDR1 MNHEY and CDR2 SVGAGI. The CDR3 sequence: CASKGQGERQPQHF. The CDR3 nucleotides read TGTGCCAGCAAGGGGCAGGGCGAACGGCAGCCCCAGCATTTT.

The J gene is TRBJ2-7, the V gene TRBV7-2; unclear D gene. CDR3 length: 14 amino acids. V gave up 5 bases and J gave up 2 bases, with 13 bases separating them. Germline loops: CDR1 SGHTA, CDR2 FQGNSA. The CDR3 coding sequence is TGTGCCAGCAGCCCCCCCCGCTACCCCTACGAGCAGTACTTC. This translates into CASSPPRYPYEQYF. The whole variable domain, filled in from reference TRBV7-2 and TRBJ2-7, reads GAGVSQSPSNKVTEKGKDVELRCDPISGHTALYWYRQSLGQGLEFLIYFQGNSAPDKSGLPSDRFSAERTGGSVSTLTIQRTQQEDSAVYLCASSPPRYPYEQYFGPGTRLTVT.

This clone came up once. In DNA, the CDR3 is TGCGCCAGCAGCTTCGGGACTAGCGGGGTTTACAATGAGCAGTTCTTC. Amino acids: CASSFGTSGVYNEQFF. The chain carries TRBV5-1 and TRBJ2-1; 13 bases match TRBD2. The CDR3 length is 16 residues. Germline V gives CDR1 SGHRS, CDR2 YFSETQ. With V trimmed by 2 bases and J by 4 bases, 3 bases remained unmatched. Using reference TRBV5-1 and TRBJ2-1 for the parts outside the CDR3, the full variable domain is KAGVTQTPRYLIKTRGQQVTLSCSPISGHRSVSWYQQTPGQGLQFLFEYFSETQRNKGNFPGRFSGRQFSNSRSEMNVSTLELGDSALYLCASSFGTSGVYNEQFFGPGTRLTVL.

The DNA for the CDR3 is TGTGCCAGCAGAACCCCTTGGACAGGGGGAGGGGCAAAACTGTTTTTT. Translated: CASRTPWTGGGAKLFF. J is TRBJ1-4 and V is TRBV21-1; the table's D call, TRBD1, was not checked against the DNA. TRBV21-1 is designated a pseudogene. This CDR3 region has 16 residues.

V usage is TRBV27 and J usage is TRBJ1-4; 9 bases match TRBD1. The CDR3 contains 15 residues. The V and J ends lost 3 bases and 6 bases, in that order; junction bases with no gene match: 5. CDR1 and CDR2 from the germline V gene are MNHEY and SMNVEV (reference sequence). This chain's CDR3 is CASSFWTGDHEKLFF. The CDR3 bases are TGTGCCAGCAGTTTTTGGACAGGGGACCATGAAAAACTGTTTTTT.